This T cell receptor beta chain was sequenced during a study of blood T cells in healthy people across ages. Next came a second PCR, run for about 7 to 12 cycles, which used a sample-barcoded 5' primer along with a J-beta primer mix. A minimum of 3 million CDR3-containing paired-end reads was obtained for each sample. TCRdb passed the 5' RACE reads through MiXCR, listing each CDR3 protein once. The repertoire consists of some 1.7 million distinct CDR3 sequences, with under 30% occurring once and the leading ten covering less than 9.5%. Whole-study findings and limits: Naive CD4+ cells and diversity were both higher in long-lived donors than in aged donors.

V was clipped by 5 bases and J by 8 bases; unmatched bases: 17. Per the germline V gene, CDR1 is SGHTA and CDR2 is FQGNSA. This CDR3 is 16 amino acids long. Details on this clonotype: Its antigen is undetermined.

The J gene is TRBJ1-2, the V gene TRBV7-2; the match to TRBD1 covers 7 bases. This TCR was recovered from a woman aged 30 to 39 in good health. Sequencing used blood. CDR3 nucleotide sequence: TGTGCCAGCAGCCTTCCTCATCCACAGGGGACCGGGGGCTACACCTTC. Translation: CASSLPHPQGTGGYTF.